Described below is a single T cell receptor (beta chain) sequence and its context. Those who participated ranged in age from roughly 18 to 89 years and resided in roughly 26 US areas. Researchers sorted participants into cohorts using their self-reported clinical history. Between the trimmed V and J ends, which lost 4 bases and 4 bases, there was a span of 16 bases. Per the germline V gene, CDR1 is MGHRA and CDR2 is YSYEKL. The CDR3 runs to 15 residues. Repertoires were generated with immunoSEQ multiplex PCR, while TCRdb's copy carries only in-frame clones and drops some. The sample contains hundreds of thousands of clones, around 87% of which appear only once. The data were obtained in a study of blood T cell repertoires in COVID-19. On the study more broadly: From the United States, Italy and Spain came samples of acute and convalescent COVID-19. PBMCs, B-cell-depleted T cells, or T cells provided the cDNA or gDNA that made up the material.

This chain connects TRBV4-1 to TRBJ1-2; D is uncertain. The clonotype was recovered from a woman in her late teens or twenties who had recovered from COVID-19. Specimen: PBMCs or T cells enriched from blood (not recorded which). For the CDR3, the DNA is TGCGCCAGCAGCCCCCGAGCGGGGATTCTCTATGGCTACACCTTC. Translated: CASSPRAGILYGYTF.